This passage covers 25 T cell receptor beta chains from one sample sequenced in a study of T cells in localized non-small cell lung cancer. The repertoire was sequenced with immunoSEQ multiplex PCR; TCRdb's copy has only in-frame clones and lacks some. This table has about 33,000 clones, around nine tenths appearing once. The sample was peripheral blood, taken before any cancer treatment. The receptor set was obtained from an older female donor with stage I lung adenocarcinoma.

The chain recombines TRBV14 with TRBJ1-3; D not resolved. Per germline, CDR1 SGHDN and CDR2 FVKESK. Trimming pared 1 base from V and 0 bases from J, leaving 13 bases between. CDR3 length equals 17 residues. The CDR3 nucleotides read TGTGCCAGCAGCCAAGTCTTTAGAGGTCGCTCTGGAAACACCATATATTTT. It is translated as CASSQVFRGRSGNTIYF.

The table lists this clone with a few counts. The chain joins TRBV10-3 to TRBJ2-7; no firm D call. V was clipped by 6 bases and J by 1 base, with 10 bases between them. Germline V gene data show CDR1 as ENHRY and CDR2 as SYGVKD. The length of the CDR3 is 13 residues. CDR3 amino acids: CAIRQPGSYEQYF. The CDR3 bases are TGTGCCATCAGGCAGCCAGGATCCTACGAGCAGTACTTC.

The CDR3 sequence: CASSPQGNTEAFF. The CDR3 DNA sequence: TGTGCCAGCAGCCCCCAGGGGAACACTGAAGCTTTCTTT. This chain links TRBV6-5 with TRBJ1-1, with D possibly TRBD1 on 5 matching bases. This CDR3 has 13 amino acids. V lost 6 bases and J 1 base, leaving 9 bases between the germline ends. Germline V gene lookup returns CDR1 MNHEY and CDR2 SVGAGI.

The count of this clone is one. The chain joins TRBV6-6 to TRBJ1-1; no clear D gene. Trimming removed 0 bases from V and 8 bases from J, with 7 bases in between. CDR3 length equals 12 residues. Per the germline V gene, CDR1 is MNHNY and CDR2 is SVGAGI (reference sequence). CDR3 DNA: TGTGCCAGCAGTTACTCGACTCTAGAAGCTTTCTTT. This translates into CASSYSTLEAFF.

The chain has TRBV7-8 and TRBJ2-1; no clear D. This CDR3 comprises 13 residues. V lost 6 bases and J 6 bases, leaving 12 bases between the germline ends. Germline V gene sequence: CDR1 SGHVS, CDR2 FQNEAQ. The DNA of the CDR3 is TGTGCCAGCAGTTCGGGCTGGAGCAATGAGCAGTTCTTC. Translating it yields CASSSGWSNEQFF.

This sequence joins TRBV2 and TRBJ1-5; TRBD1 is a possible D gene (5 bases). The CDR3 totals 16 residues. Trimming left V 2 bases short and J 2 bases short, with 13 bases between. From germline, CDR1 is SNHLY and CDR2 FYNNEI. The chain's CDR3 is CASSEQGRAGNQPQHF. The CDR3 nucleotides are TGTGCCAGCAGTGAACAGGGACGAGCGGGCAATCAGCCCCAGCATTTT. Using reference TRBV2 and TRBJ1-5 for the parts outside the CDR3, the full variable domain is EPEVTQTPSHQVTQMGQEVILRCVPISNHLYFYWYRQILGQKVEFLVSFYNNEISEKSEIFDDQFSVERPDGSNFTLKIRSTKLEDSAMYFCASSEQGRAGNQPQHFGDGTRLSIL.

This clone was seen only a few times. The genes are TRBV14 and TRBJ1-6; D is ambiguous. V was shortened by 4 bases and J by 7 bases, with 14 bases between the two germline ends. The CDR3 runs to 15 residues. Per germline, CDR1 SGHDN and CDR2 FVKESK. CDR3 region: CASSRGRGMNSPLHF. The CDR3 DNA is TGTGCCAGCAGCCGCGGCCGAGGGATGAATTCACCCCTCCACTTT.

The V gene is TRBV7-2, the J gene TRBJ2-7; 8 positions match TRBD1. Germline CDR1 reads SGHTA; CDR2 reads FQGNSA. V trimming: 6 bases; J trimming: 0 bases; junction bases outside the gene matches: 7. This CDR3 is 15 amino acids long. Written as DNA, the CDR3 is TGTGCCAGCAGACTAGGAGGGACAGGCTCCTACGAGCAGTACTTC. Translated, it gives CASRLGGTGSYEQYF.

The CDR3 DNA sequence: TGTGCCACCAGCAGAGACACTAGCGGGGGGCTAAACACCGGGGAGCTGTTTTTT. Amino acid sequence: CATSRDTSGGLNTGELFF. J is TRBJ2-2 and V is TRBV15; TRBD2 aligns across 12 bases. The V and J ends lost 0 bases and 2 bases, in that order; junction bases with no gene match: 4. Germline CDR1 reads LNHNV; CDR2 reads YYDKDF (reference sequence). This CDR3 region has 18 residues.

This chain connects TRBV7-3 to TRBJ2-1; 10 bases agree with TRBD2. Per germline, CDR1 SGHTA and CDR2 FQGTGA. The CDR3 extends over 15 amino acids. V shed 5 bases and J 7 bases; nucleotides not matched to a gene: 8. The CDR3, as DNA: TGTGCCAGCAGCCCGGGACTAGCGTTTGGGAATGAGCAGTTCTTC. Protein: CASSPGLAFGNEQFF.

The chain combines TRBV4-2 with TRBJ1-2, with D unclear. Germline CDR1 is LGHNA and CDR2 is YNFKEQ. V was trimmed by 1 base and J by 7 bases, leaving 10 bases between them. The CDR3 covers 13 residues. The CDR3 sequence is CASSQVGVGGYTF. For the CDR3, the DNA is TGTGCCAGCAGCCAAGTCGGGGTGGGTGGCTACACCTTC.

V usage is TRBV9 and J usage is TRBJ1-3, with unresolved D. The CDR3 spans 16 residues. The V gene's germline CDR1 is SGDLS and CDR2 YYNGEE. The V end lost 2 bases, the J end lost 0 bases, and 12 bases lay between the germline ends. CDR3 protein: CASSVGSLPSGNTIYF. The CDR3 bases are TGTGCCAGCAGCGTGGGCAGCTTACCCTCTGGAAACACCATATATTTT.

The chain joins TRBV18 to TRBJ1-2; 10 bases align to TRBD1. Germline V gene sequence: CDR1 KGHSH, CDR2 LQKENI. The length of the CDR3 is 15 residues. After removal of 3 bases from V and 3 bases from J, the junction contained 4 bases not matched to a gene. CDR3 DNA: TGTGCCAGCTCACCGGGACAGGGGACTGACTATGGCTACACCTTC. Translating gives CASSPGQGTDYGYTF.

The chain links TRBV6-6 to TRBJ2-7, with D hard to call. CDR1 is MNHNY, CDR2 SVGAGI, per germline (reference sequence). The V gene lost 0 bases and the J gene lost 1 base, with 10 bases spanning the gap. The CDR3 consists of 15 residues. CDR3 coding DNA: TGTGCCAGCAGTTACTCGGGAATTCGGTCCTACGAGCAGTACTTC. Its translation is CASSYSGIRSYEQYF.

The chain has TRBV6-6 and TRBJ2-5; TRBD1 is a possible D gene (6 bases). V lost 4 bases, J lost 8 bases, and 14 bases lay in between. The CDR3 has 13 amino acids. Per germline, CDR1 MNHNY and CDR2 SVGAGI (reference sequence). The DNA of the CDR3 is TGTGCCAGCAGTTCATGGGACACCGGTACCCAGTACTTC. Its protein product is CASSSWDTGTQYF.

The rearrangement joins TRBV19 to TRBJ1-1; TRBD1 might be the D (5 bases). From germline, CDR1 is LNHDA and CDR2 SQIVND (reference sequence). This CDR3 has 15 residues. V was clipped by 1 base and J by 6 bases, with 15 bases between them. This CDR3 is CASSIGAGIDAEAFF. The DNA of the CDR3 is TGTGCCAGTAGTATAGGGGCAGGGATCGACGCTGAAGCTTTCTTT.

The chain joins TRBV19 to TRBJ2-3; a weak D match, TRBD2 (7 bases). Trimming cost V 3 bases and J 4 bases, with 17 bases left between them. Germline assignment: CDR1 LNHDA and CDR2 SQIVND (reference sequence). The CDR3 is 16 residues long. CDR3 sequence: CASSILGGAESDTQYF. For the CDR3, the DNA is TGTGCCAGTAGTATTCTTGGGGGGGCGGAGTCAGATACGCAGTATTTT.

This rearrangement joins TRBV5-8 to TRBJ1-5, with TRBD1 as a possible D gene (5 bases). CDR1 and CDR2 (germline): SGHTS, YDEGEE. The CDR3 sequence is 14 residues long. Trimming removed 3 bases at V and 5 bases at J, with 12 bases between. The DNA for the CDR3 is TGTGCCAGCAGCTCGGGGGTGGGGTATCAGCCCCAGCATTTT. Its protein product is CASSSGVGYQPQHF.

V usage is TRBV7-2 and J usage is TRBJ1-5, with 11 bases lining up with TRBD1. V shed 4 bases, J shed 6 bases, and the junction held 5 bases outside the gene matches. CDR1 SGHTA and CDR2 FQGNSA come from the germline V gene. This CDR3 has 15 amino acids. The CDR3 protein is CASSWTGGAGQPQHF. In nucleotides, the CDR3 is TGTGCCAGCAGCTGGACAGGGGGCGCGGGTCAGCCCCAGCATTTT.

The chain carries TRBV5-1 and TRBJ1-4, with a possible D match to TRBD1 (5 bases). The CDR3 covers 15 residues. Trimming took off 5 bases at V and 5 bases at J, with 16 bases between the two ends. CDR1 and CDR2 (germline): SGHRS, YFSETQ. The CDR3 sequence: CASSLQWGRNEKLFF. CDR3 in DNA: TGCGCCAGCAGTTTGCAATGGGGCCGAAATGAAAAACTGTTTTTT. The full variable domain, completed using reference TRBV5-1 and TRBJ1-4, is KAGVTQTPRYLIKTRGQQVTLSCSPISGHRSVSWYQQTPGQGLQFLFEYFSETQRNKGNFPGRFSGRQFSNSRSEMNVSTLELGDSALYLCASSLQWGRNEKLFFGSGTQLSVL.

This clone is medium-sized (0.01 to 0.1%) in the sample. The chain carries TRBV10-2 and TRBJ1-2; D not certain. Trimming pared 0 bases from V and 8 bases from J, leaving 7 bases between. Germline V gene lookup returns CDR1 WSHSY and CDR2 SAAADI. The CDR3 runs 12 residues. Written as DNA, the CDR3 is TGCGCCAGCAGTGAGTCCCTTTGGGGCTACACCTTC. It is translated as CASSESLWGYTF.

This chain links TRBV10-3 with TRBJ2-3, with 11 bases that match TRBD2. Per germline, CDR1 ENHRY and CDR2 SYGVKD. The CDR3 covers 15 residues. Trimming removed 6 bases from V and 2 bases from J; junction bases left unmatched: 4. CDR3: CAISIAGGITDTQYF. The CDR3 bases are TGTGCCATCAGCATAGCGGGGGGGATCACAGATACGCAGTATTTT.

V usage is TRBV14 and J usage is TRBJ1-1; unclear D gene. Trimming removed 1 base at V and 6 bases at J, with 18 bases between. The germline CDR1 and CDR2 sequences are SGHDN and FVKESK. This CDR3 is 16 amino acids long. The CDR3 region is CASSQGVPSSGAEAFF. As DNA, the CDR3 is TGTGCCAGCAGCCAAGGGGTACCCTCGAGTGGGGCTGAAGCTTTCTTT. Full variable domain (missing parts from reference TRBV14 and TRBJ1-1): EAGVTQFPSHSVIEKGQTVTLRCDPISGHDNLYWYRRVMGKEIKFLLHFVKESKQDESGMPNNRFLAERTGGTYSTLKVQPAELEDSGVYFCASSQGVPSSGAEAFFGQGTRLTVV.

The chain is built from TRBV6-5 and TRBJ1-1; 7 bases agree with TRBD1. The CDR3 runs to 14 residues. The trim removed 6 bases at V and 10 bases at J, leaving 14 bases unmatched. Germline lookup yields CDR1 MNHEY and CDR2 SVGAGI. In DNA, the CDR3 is TGTGCCAGCAGAGAGCCCAGGGGGGGCGGTCTAGCTTTCTTT. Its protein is CASREPRGGGLAFF.

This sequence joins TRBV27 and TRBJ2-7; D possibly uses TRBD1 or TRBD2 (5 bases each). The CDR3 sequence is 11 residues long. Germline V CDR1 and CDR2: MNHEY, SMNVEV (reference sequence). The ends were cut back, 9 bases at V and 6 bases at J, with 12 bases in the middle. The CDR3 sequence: CARGTSGEQYV. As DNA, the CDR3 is TGTGCCAGGGGGACCTCTGGCGAGCAGTACGTC.